The rows below give T cell receptor beta chains drawn from one sample of a study of OX40 agonist ivuxolimab in advanced cancers. The table came from immunoSEQ multiplex PCR; TCRdb's copy has only in-frame clones and leaves some out. The sample yields about 62,000 clones, over 75% seen once. The input for sequencing was CD4+ or CD8+ T cells sorted from blood, taken in a trial of the OX40 agonist ivuxolimab. Every receptor here comes from an adult with an advanced solid tumor such as melanoma, head and neck, liver or kidney cancer. Each CDR3 is given with its conserved first and last residue. The D gene is left open where the match is weak. Size is omitted from some rows. Given values are once, few, many or a class for expanded clones.

CDR3 length,clone size,V gene,J gene,D gene,CDR3 protein,CDR3 DNA
16,.,TRBV5-1,TRBJ2-2,.,CASSIRDRTNTGELFF,TGCGCCAGCAGCATACGGGACCGCACGAACACCGGGGAGCTGTTTTTT
16,.,TRBV5-1,TRBJ2-7,TRBD2,CASSFRIAGGTYEQYF,TGCGCCAGCAGCTTTAGGATAGCGGGAGGCACCTACGAGCAGTACTTC
14,once,TRBV25-1,TRBJ1-5,.,CASSESFGNQPQHF,TGTGCCAGCAGTGAATCGTTTGGAAATCAGCCCCAGCATTTT
14,.,TRBV7-2,TRBJ1-6,TRBD1,CASRQGRENSPLHF,TGTGCCAGCAGACAGGGGAGGGAAAATTCACCCCTCCACTTT
8,.,TRBV29-1,TRBJ1-4,.,CSPGKLFF,TGCAGCCCGGGGAAACTGTTTTTT
13,.,TRBV15,TRBJ2-7,.,CATSGRRVHEQYF,TGTGCCACCTCGGGGCGTCGAGTCCACGAGCAGTACTTC
13,.,TRBV19,TRBJ1-5,.,CASSILPIQPQHF,TGTGCCAGTAGTATTCTTCCCATACAGCCCCAGCATTTT
17,.,TRBV11-2,TRBJ2-1,.,CASSLTYAVLTAAMEFF,TGTGCCAGCAGCTTAACGTACGCTGTACTTACAGCGGCGATGGAGTTCTTC
17,.,TRBV28,TRBJ2-7,TRBD2,CASSLSTSGVETYEQYF,TGTGCCAGCAGTTTATCGACTAGCGGGGTTGAAACCTACGAGCAGTACTTC
9,once,TRBV7-9,TRBJ2-5,.,CAWGETQYF,TGTGCCTGGGGGGAGACCCAGTACTTC
17,.,TRBV11-2,TRBJ1-4,.,CASSLGPPDRINEKLFF,TGTGCCAGCAGCTTAGGGCCGCCGGACAGAATCAATGAAAAACTGTTTTTT
12,.,TRBV12-2,TRBJ2-5,.,CASRLVVGTQYF,TGTGCAAGTCGCTTAGTTGTCGGGACCCAGTACTTC
16,.,TRBV18,TRBJ2-1,TRBD1,CASSIRTGNSYNEQFF,TGTGCCAGCTCAATCCGGACAGGCAACTCCTACAATGAGCAGTTCTTC
14,.,TRBV7-9,TRBJ1-1,.,CASSPRGENTEAFF,TGTGCCAGCAGCCCTCGGGGGGAGAACACTGAAGCTTTCTTT
15,.,TRBV27,TRBJ2-4,.,CASSLGGQAKNIQYF,TGTGCCAGCAGTTTGGGGGGCCAAGCCAAAAACATTCAGTACTTC
16,.,TRBV19,TRBJ2-1,.,CASSTPPGEHYNEQFF,TGTGCCAGTAGTACGCCCCCGGGTGAGCACTACAATGAGCAGTTCTTC
17,.,TRBV4-1,TRBJ2-1,TRBD2,CASSQEVLTSGRFEQFF,TGCGCCAGCAGCCAAGAGGTGCTCACTAGCGGGAGGTTCGAGCAGTTCTTC
14,.,TRBV28,TRBJ1-1,.,CASSIPSWGTEAFF,TGTGCCAGCAGTATTCCGTCATGGGGCACTGAAGCTTTCTTT
16,.,TRBV6-1,TRBJ1-2,.,CASSEAVREANYGYTF,TGTGCCAGCAGTGAAGCGGTCAGAGAGGCTAACTATGGCTACACCTTC
15,.,TRBV7-8,TRBJ2-5,TRBD1,CASSTRTGGSETQYF,TGTGCCAGCAGCACTCGGACAGGGGGCTCAGAGACCCAGTACTTC
14,.,TRBV4-3,TRBJ1-5,.,CASSQGTINQPQHF,TGCGCCAGCAGCCAAGGTACTATAAATCAGCCCCAGCATTTT
15,once,TRBV9,TRBJ2-7,.,CASSVEGRPSYEQYF,TGTGCCAGCAGCGTAGAAGGGAGGCCCTCCTACGAGCAGTACTTC
15,.,TRBV18,TRBJ2-7,.,CASSLETGFTYEQYF,TGTGCCAGCTCACTCGAGACAGGATTCACCTACGAGCAGTACTTC
16,.,TRBV29-1,TRBJ2-3,TRBD2,CSVGAVRGGRTDTQYF,TGCAGCGTCGGGGCGGTACGGGGGGGCCGGACAGATACGCAGTATTTT